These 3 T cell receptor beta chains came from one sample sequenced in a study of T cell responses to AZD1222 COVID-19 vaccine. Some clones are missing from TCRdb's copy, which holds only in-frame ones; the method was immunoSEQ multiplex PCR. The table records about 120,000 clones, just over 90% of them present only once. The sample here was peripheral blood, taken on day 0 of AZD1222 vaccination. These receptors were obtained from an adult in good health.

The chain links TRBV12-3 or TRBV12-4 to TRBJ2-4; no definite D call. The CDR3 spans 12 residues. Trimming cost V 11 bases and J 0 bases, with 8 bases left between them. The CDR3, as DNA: TGTGCCGTCGGGTTAGCCAAAAACATTCAGTACTTC. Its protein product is CAVGLAKNIQYF.

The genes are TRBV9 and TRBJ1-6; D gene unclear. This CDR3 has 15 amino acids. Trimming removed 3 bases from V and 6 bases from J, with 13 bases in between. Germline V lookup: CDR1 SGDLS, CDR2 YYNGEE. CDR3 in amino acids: CASSAAGRGNSPLHF. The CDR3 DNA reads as TGTGCCAGCAGCGCGGCGGGCCGCGGTAATTCACCCCTCCACTTT.

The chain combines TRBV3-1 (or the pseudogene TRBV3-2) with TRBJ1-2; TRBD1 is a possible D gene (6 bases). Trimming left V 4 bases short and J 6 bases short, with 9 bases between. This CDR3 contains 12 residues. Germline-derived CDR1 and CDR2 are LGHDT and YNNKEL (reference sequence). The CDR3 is CASSLRGHGYTF. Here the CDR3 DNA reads TGTGCCAGCAGCCTCCGGGGGCATGGCTACACCTTC.